The source of this T cell receptor (beta chain) is a study of T-cell memory formation after mild COVID-19. Background on the study: TCR clusters largely stayed donor specific.

This CDR3 region has 15 residues. V lost 1 base to trimming and J lost 2 bases, with 9 bases between them. Germline values: CDR1 SGHTA, CDR2 FQGNSA. Constant-segment-primed 5'RACE gave TCR alpha and TCR beta cDNA libraries with sample barcodes and UMIs. TCRdb re-called the 5' RACE reads with MiXCR, one entry per CDR3 protein. Of about 110,000 distinct CDR3 sequences listed, roughly 14% are singletons. Specimen: PBMCs or a T cell subset sorted from them (not recorded which). The receptor was derived from a man younger than 35 who had mild COVID-19 (a few samples of this study predate the infection). Cell type and time point are not known. The genes are TRBV7-2 and TRBJ2-1; D is undetermined. The CDR3 protein is CASSLGAATYNEQFF. CDR3 nucleotides: TGTGCCAGCAGCTTAGGGGCAGCCACCTACAATGAGCAGTTCTTC. The full variable domain, completed using reference TRBV7-2 and TRBJ2-1, is GAGVSQSPSNKVTEKGKDVELRCDPISGHTALYWYRQSLGQGLEFLIYFQGNSAPDKSGLPSDRFSAERTGGSVSTLTIQRTQQEDSAVYLCASSLGAATYNEQFFGPGTRLTVL.